This passage covers 18 T cell receptor beta chains from one sample sequenced in a study of shared clonotypes between healthy human individuals. The table came from immunoSEQ multiplex PCR; TCRdb's copy has only in-frame clones and leaves some out. Counted here are over a million clones, 95% to 97% occurring once; the ten biggest clones make up approximately 1.2%. The sequenced sample was naive CD4+ T cells sorted from blood. Specified subset: CD45RA+ positively selected. Receptors were obtained from a man between 25 and 39 years old in good health.

The V and J genes are TRBV6-5 and TRBJ2-7; TRBD1 aligns across 9 bases. The CDR3 length is 14 residues. CDR1 and CDR2 (germline): MNHEY, SVGAGI. V shed 5 bases and J 3 bases; nucleotides not matched to a gene: 5. The CDR3 loop is CASSRPGQGYEQYF. The CDR3 bases are TGTGCCAGCAGTCGGCCGGGACAGGGCTACGAGCAGTACTTC.

This clone appeared a few times. The chain uses TRBV5-8 and TRBJ2-7; D possibly corresponds to TRBD2 (5 bases). The CDR3 consists of 16 residues. In germline, CDR1 is SGHTS, CDR2 YDEGEE. Trimming cost V 0 bases and J 3 bases, with 16 bases left between them. The CDR3 region is CASSLAPGNGFYEQYF. The DNA of the CDR3 is TGTGCCAGCAGCTTGGCCCCGGGGAACGGGTTCTACGAGCAGTACTTC.

The rearrangement links TRBV5-1 to TRBJ2-1, with 7 bases identical to TRBD2. V was pared by 4 bases and J by 7 bases, with 14 bases of the junction left unmatched. This CDR3 contains 16 residues. Germline CDR1 and CDR2: SGHRS and YFSETQ. For the CDR3, the DNA is TGCGCCAGCAGCGACATGGGGGGGAGTAATCTAAATGAGCAGTTCTTC. This codes for CASSDMGGSNLNEQFF.

This clone was counted a single time. Other DNA sequences of this sample code for an identical CDR3. V and J are TRBV6-5 and TRBJ2-7; 13 bases are a match to TRBD2. V dropped 5 bases and J dropped 10; count of bases not matched to a gene: 8. This CDR3 comprises 14 residues. The germline CDR1 and CDR2 sequences are MNHEY and SVGAGI. CDR3 amino acids: CASSVLAGGGEQYF. The CDR3 DNA reads TGTGCCAGCAGTGTACTAGCGGGAGGGGGTGAACAGTACTTC.

The genes are TRBV5-4 and TRBJ1-2; perhaps TRBD1 as D (6 bases). This CDR3 has 15 amino acids. Trimming stripped 5 bases from V and 7 bases from J, with 21 bases between. Germline V gene sequence: CDR1 SGHNT, CDR2 YYREEE (reference sequence). The CDR3 loop reads CASSDARGGTGGYTF. CDR3 coding DNA: TGTGCCAGCAGTGACGCTAGAGGGGGGACGGGTGGCTACACCTTC. Based on the CDR3 plus reference TRBV5-4 and TRBJ1-2, the full variable domain is ETGVTQSPTHLIKTRGQQVTLRCSSQSGHNTVSWYQQALGQGPQFIFQYYREEENGRGNFPPRFSGLQFPNYSSELNVNALELDDSALYLCASSDARGGTGGYTFGSGTRLTVV.

The DNA of the CDR3 is TGTGCCAGCACCCCTAGCCTCCCTGGGGCCAACGTCCTGACTTTC. Residues: CASTPSLPGANVLTF. V and J are TRBV6-5 and TRBJ2-6, with D perhaps matching TRBD2 (5 bases). The CDR3 extends over 15 amino acids. Per germline, CDR1 MNHEY and CDR2 SVGAGI. The ends were cut back, 7 bases at V and 2 bases at J, with 12 bases in the middle.

The CDR3 is CASSLAGGTSGTAEQFF. The CDR3 region has the DNA TGCGCCAGCAGCTTGGCAGGGGGCACTAGCGGGACCGCTGAGCAGTTCTTC. The genes are TRBV5-1 and TRBJ2-1; 10 nucleotides match TRBD2. V shed 0 bases and J 9 bases; nucleotides not matched to a gene: 12. The V gene's germline CDR1 is SGHRS and CDR2 YFSETQ. The CDR3 has 17 amino acids.

The rearrangement uses TRBV10-3 and TRBJ1-1; D unclear. The CDR3 loop spans 12 amino acids. Per germline, CDR1 ENHRY and CDR2 SYGVKD. Trimming removed 4 bases at V and 6 bases at J, with 9 bases between. The CDR3 bases are TGTGCCATCAGTGTTATGGGCGCTGAAGCTTTCTTT. This gives the protein CAISVMGAEAFF.

The rearrangement joins TRBV6-6 to TRBJ2-5, with D possibly matching TRBD2 (7 bases). Germline lookup yields CDR1 MNHNY and CDR2 SVGAGI (reference sequence). The CDR3 has 14 amino acids. Trimming removed 2 bases at V and 4 bases at J, with 11 bases between. The CDR3 region has the DNA TGTGCCAGCAGTTACGGGGGGGGCGGAGAGACCCAGTACTTC. It is translated as CASSYGGGGETQYF.

About this clone: Other DNA sequences in this sample translate to the same CDR3. The rearrangement uses TRBV9 and TRBJ2-7; 8 nucleotides align to TRBD1. Germline lookup yields CDR1 SGDLS and CDR2 YYNGEE. The CDR3 extends over 13 amino acids. V shed 4 bases and J 4 bases; nucleotides not matched to a gene: 4. This CDR3 is CASSPGQGYEQYF. CDR3 nucleotide sequence: TGTGCCAGCAGCCCCGGACAGGGATACGAGCAGTACTTC.

The chain employs TRBV4-1 and TRBJ1-3, with 9 bases aligning to TRBD1. Germline V gene lookup returns CDR1 MGHRA and CDR2 YSYEKL. This CDR3 has 20 residues. V shed 2 bases, J shed 0 bases, and the junction held 14 bases outside the gene matches. In DNA, the CDR3 is TGCGCCAGCAGCCAATTTATGGGACAGGGAGCGATCTTCTCTGGAAACACCATATATTTT. This gives the protein CASSQFMGQGAIFSGNTIYF.

The chain couples TRBV5-1 to TRBJ2-7; possible D gene TRBD2, 5 bases. Germline V gene sequence: CDR1 SGHRS, CDR2 YFSETQ. V was pared by 5 bases and J by 5 bases, with 17 bases between. CDR3 length: 14 residues. In DNA form, the CDR3 reads TGCGCCAGCAGTACCGGACGAACAGCGGACGAGCAGTACTTC. Its protein is CASSTGRTADEQYF.

V usage is TRBV6-6 and J usage is TRBJ2-1, with D tentatively TRBD2 (6 bases). Germline CDR1 and CDR2: MNHNY and SVGAGI (reference sequence). Trimming took off 7 bases at V and 4 bases at J, with 17 bases between the two ends. This CDR3 spans 15 amino acids. This CDR3 is CASTKAGRFYNEQFF. In DNA, the CDR3 is TGTGCCAGCACCAAGGCGGGGAGGTTTTACAATGAGCAGTTCTTC.

The V call is TRBV11-2, the J call TRBJ2-5; 7 bases are shared with TRBD2. V was clipped by 1 base and J by 7 bases; unmatched bases: 12. Germline V lookup: CDR1 SGHAT, CDR2 FQNNGV. This CDR3 has 16 amino acids. CDR3 loop: CASSLARGSSTGTQYF. The DNA of the CDR3 is TGTGCCAGCAGCTTAGCGCGGGGGAGCTCTACGGGGACCCAGTACTTC.

The chain joins TRBV7-2 to TRBJ2-7; 11 bases agree with TRBD2. Per germline, CDR1 SGHTA and CDR2 FQGNSA. J was trimmed by 6 bases and V by 2 bases; bases with no gene match: 9. This CDR3 is built from 16 residues. For the CDR3, the DNA is TGTGCCAGCAGCTTATATCTAGCGGGAGGCTTTTCCGAGCAGTACTTC. Its translation: CASSLYLAGGFSEQYF.

This clone was counted a single time. V gene TRBV5-1 combines with J gene TRBJ1-2; D remains unclear. The CDR3 spans 14 residues. The V and J ends lost 3 bases and 2 bases respectively, with 11 bases between them. Germline-derived CDR1 and CDR2 are SGHRS and YFSETQ. The DNA of the CDR3 is TGCGCCAGCAGCTCCGTCTCCTTAAACTATGGCTACACCTTC. Amino acid sequence: CASSSVSLNYGYTF.

V gene TRBV5-8 combines with J gene TRBJ1-4, with D perhaps matching TRBD1 (6 bases). Between the trimmed V and J ends, which lost 0 bases and 4 bases, there was a span of 13 bases. CDR3 size: 16 residues. Germline V CDR1 and CDR2: SGHTS, YDEGEE. CDR3 bases: TGTGCCAGCAGCTTGGGATCAGGGGTAGTTAATGAAAAACTGTTTTTT. Translating gives CASSLGSGVVNEKLFF.

The chain couples TRBV5-1 to TRBJ1-5; 10 bases are shared with TRBD1. The junction had 10 bases not matched to a gene; V was cut back by 5 bases and J by 2 bases. There are 17 residues in the CDR3. Germline V lookup: CDR1 SGHRS, CDR2 YFSETQ. The CDR3 loop is CASRPGWDRGGNQPQHF. In DNA form, the CDR3 reads TGCGCCAGCAGACCCGGATGGGACAGGGGAGGCAATCAGCCCCAGCATTTT.